These 18 T cell receptor beta chains share one sample of origin, sequenced in a study of vaccination and CD4 T cells after COVID-19 (dated by TCRdb to 2022 to 2024). The protocol used for the library was PCR. These reads were obtained on an Illumina iSeq 100. DNA from cultured CD4+ T cells underwent TCR sequencing with the Oncomine TCR Beta short-read assay at the Johns Hopkins FTIC core. TCRdb reprocessed the public reads (quality trimming at Q25 with fastp, clone calling with MiXCR) and kept in-frame beta chains. A single entry per CDR3 protein holds the most common genes and DNA from its merged rows. This sample lists about 14,000 distinct CDR3 sequences; 40% were detected once. The ten largest clonotypes hold about 10% of the sample. Reading the label with the study, this specimen's treatment or condition is: roughly 11-day PBMC culture with coronavirus spike peptide pools or control peptides (ViraFEST assay).

Their specific antigens are unknown. Sequencing input: CD4+ T cells from blood, cultured in vitro. The receptors come from a human donor who had recovered from COVID-19.

CDR3 amino acids: CASSLGLAGGYEQYF. The CDR3 nucleotides read TGCGCCAGCAGCCTCGGACTAGCGGGAGGTTACGAGCAGTACTTC. The chain recombines TRBV5-1 with TRBJ2-7; TRBD2 matches at 14 bases. The J segment lost 4 bases and the V segment lost 4 bases, leaving 4 bases of the junction unmatched. This CDR3 spans 15 amino acids. The germline gives CDR1 SGHRS, CDR2 YFSETQ.

The CDR3 spells CASSLFGAGGFTDTQYF. CDR3 bases: TGTGCCAGCAGTTTATTTGGGGCCGGGGGTTTCACAGATACGCAGTATTTT. This rearrangement joins TRBV27 to TRBJ2-3; TRBD2 might be the D (6 bases). The ends were cut back, 1 base at V and 2 bases at J, with 16 bases in the middle. The CDR3 loop spans 17 amino acids. Germline V gene sequence: CDR1 MNHEY, CDR2 SMNVEV (reference sequence).

This chain connects TRBV19 to TRBJ2-5, with 8 bases lining up with TRBD2. The germline gives CDR1 LNHDA, CDR2 SQIVND (reference sequence). The CDR3 loop spans 13 amino acids. Losses at the gene ends were 6 bases for V and 5 bases for J; bases not matched to a gene: 5. The CDR3 bases are TGTGCCAGTAGACAAGGCGGGAGGGAGACCCAGTACTTC. This sequence encodes CASRQGGRETQYF.

The rearrangement uses TRBV7-5 and TRBJ1-1; the tabulated D call, TRBD1, remains unverified against the DNA. TRBV7-5 is recorded as a pseudogene. The CDR3 sequence is 15 residues long. In DNA form, the CDR3 reads TGTATCTCTGAGGGGGGGAATCCCATGAACACTGAAGCTTTCTTT. Translated, it gives CISEGGNPMNTEAFF.

The rearrangement joins TRBV15 to TRBJ2-7; D uncertain. The CDR3 has 12 residues. From germline, CDR1 is LNHNV and CDR2 YYDKDF (reference sequence). Trimming took 0 bases from V and 3 from J, leaving 3 bases between them. The CDR3 sequence is CATSRDFYEQYF. CDR3 coding DNA: TGTGCCACCAGCAGAGACTTCTACGAGCAGTACTTC.

The V and J genes are TRBV6-5 and TRBJ2-4, with D tentatively TRBD1 or TRBD2 (7 bases each). Germline loops: CDR1 MNHEY, CDR2 SVGAGI. CDR3 length: 15 residues. The V end was cut by 1 base, the J end by 9 bases, with 16 bases between. The CDR3 bases are TGTGCCAGCAGTTACTTAGCTGACAGGGAGGGCATTCAGTACTTC. Residues: CASSYLADREGIQYF.

J is TRBJ2-4 and V is TRBV7-3; 7 bases agree with TRBD2. Germline V gene sequence: CDR1 SGHTA, CDR2 FQGTGA. The length of the CDR3 is 13 residues. The V gene end was trimmed by 2 bases and the J gene end by 9 bases; junction bases not matched to a gene: 4. CDR3 coding DNA: TGTGCCAGCAGCTTATCCCGCGGGGGCATTCAGTACTTC. Amino acid sequence: CASSLSRGGIQYF.

This clonotype has just a few counts. The V gene is TRBV20-1, the J gene TRBJ1-6, with D perhaps matching TRBD1 (5 bases). The CDR3 consists of 15 residues. Germline V lookup: CDR1 DFQATT, CDR2 SNEGSKA (reference sequence). Trimming left V 0 bases short and J 9 bases short, with 15 bases between. The CDR3 coding sequence is TGCAGTGCTAGAGAGCCCACAGGTTGGGGTTCACCCCTCCACTTT. Amino acid sequence: CSAREPTGWGSPLHF.

The chain links TRBV10-3 to TRBJ2-5; TRBD2 matches 9 bases. The CDR3 is 13 amino acids. The ends lost 3 bases at V and 5 bases at J; junction bases unmatched: 1. The germline CDR1 and CDR2 sequences are ENHRY and SYGVKD. CDR3 nucleotide sequence: TGTGCCATCAGTGATACTAGCGGGGAGACCCAGTACTTC. This encodes CAISDTSGETQYF.

This chain connects TRBV28 to TRBJ2-7, with 8 bases lining up with TRBD1. With 4 bases clipped from V and 7 bases from J, the junction kept 15 bases outside the gene matches. This CDR3 comprises 16 residues. CDR1 is MDHEN and CDR2 is SYDVKM in the germline V gene. The CDR3 sequence is CASSSPIRQGAWEQYF. DNA for the CDR3: TGTGCCAGCAGTTCCCCCATCCGGCAGGGGGCGTGGGAGCAGTACTTC. The variable domain in full, completed from reference TRBV28 and TRBJ2-7, reads DVKVTQSSRYLVKRTGEKVFLECVQDMDHENMFWYRQDPGLGLRLIYFSYDVKMKEKGDIPEGYSVSREKKERFSLILESASTNQTSMYLCASSSPIRQGAWEQYFGPGTRLTVT.

CDR3 coding DNA: TGTGCCAGCAGCCCCTGGACAGGGGCGATGAACACTGAAGCTTTCTTT. Protein product: CASSPWTGAMNTEAFF. The chain is built from TRBV9 and TRBJ1-1; 9 bases match TRBD1. This CDR3 contains 16 residues. CDR1 is SGDLS and CDR2 is YYNGEE in the germline V gene. J lost 0 bases, V lost 4 bases, and 7 bases had no gene match.

The chain links TRBV7-6 to TRBJ2-2, with TRBD2 matching 13 bases. The V segment lost 4 bases and the J segment 9 bases; nucleotides outside the gene matches: 11. The CDR3 is 17 residues long. The germline CDR1 and CDR2 sequences are SGHVS and FNYEAQ. CDR3 in amino acids: CASSSRLAGGPVWELFF. Written as DNA, the CDR3 is TGTGCCAGCAGCTCCCGACTAGCGGGAGGCCCCGTGTGGGAGCTGTTTTTT.

This clonotype was seen a few times. The chain couples TRBV11-2 to TRBJ2-7, with a tentative D call TRBD1 (5 bases). This CDR3 has 14 amino acids. V was shortened by 5 bases and J by 7 bases, with 18 bases between the two germline ends. The germline V gene has CDR1 SGHAT and CDR2 FQNNGV. The chain's CDR3 is CASSPRTGRVEQYF. CDR3 bases: TGTGCCAGCAGCCCGCGCACAGGACGCGTAGAGCAGTACTTC.

This clonotype turned up a few times. The chain couples TRBV5-5 to TRBJ2-5, with D unclear. Looked up from germline, CDR1 is SGHKS and CDR2 is YYEKEE (reference sequence). V was shortened by 0 bases and J by 4 bases, with 4 bases between the two germline ends. CDR3 size: 12 residues. DNA of the CDR3: TGTGCCAGCAGCTTGGGGCCAGAGACCCAGTACTTC. As protein: CASSLGPETQYF.

The genes are TRBV28 and TRBJ2-7, with D perhaps TRBD1 (6 bases). Trimming pared 5 bases from V and 3 bases from J, leaving 11 bases between. CDR1 is MDHEN and CDR2 is SYDVKM in the germline V gene. The CDR3 consists of 13 residues. This CDR3 reads CASSPQGIYEQYF. In nucleotides, the CDR3 is TGTGCCAGCAGTCCTCAGGGGATCTACGAGCAGTACTTC.

The rearrangement links TRBV19 to TRBJ2-3; D is possibly TRBD1 (6 bases). From germline, CDR1 is LNHDA and CDR2 SQIVND (reference sequence). The CDR3 length is 15 residues. V lost 6 bases to trimming and J lost 0 bases, with 13 bases between them. The CDR3 protein is CASRVQGPSTDTQYF. CDR3 DNA: TGTGCCAGTAGGGTACAGGGACCTAGCACAGATACGCAGTATTTT.

The chain joins TRBV12-3 or TRBV12-4 to TRBJ2-1; 8 bases are shared with TRBD1. CDR3 length: 14 amino acids. The J segment lost 0 bases and the V segment lost 10 bases, leaving 5 bases of the junction unmatched. The CDR3, as DNA: TGTGCCACCAGACAGGGGTTCTCCTACAATGAGCAGTTCTTC. This translates into CATRQGFSYNEQFF.

The CDR3 sequence: CASNLGSRWNQPQHF. The CDR3 region has the DNA TGTGCCAGCAACCTCGGTAGCAGGTGGAATCAGCCCCAGCATTTT. The chain links TRBV21-1 to TRBJ1-5. TRBV21-1 is recorded as a pseudogene. The CDR3 consists of 15 residues.